Below are 9 T cell receptor beta chains sequenced from a single sample in a study of identical twins. MiXCR, applied by TCRdb to the 5' RACE reads, yields one record per CDR3 protein. This sample yields around 340,000 distinct CDR3 sequences, of which around an eighth are seen a single time; 6% to 9% belongs to the top ten. This sample also belongs to another study, concerning yellow fever vaccine responses in identical twins.

The specimen was CD8+ T cells sorted from blood. These receptors all come from a woman aged 18-30 years in good health.

Only a few counts were recorded for this clonotype. This chain joins TRBV12-3 or TRBV12-4 and TRBJ1-4; D gene ambiguous. This CDR3 contains 14 residues. Trimming removed 4 bases at V and 0 bases at J, with 6 bases between. CDR3 loop: CASSSSATNEKLFF. The CDR3 nucleotides read TGTGCCAGCAGTTCCAGCGCAACTAATGAAAAACTGTTTTTT.

The gene calls are TRBV24-1 and TRBJ2-7; 7 bases map to TRBD1. This CDR3 region has 13 residues. Germline trimming cut 5 bases from V and 6 bases from J; bases unmatched to any gene: 6. CDR1 is KGHDR and CDR2 is SFDVKD in the germline V gene. The CDR3 bases are TGTGCCACCAGTGTTACAGGGGCCGGCGAGCAGTACTTC. This translates into CATSVTGAGEQYF.

This clonotype came up a few times. The rearrangement joins TRBV10-3 to TRBJ1-1, with no clear D. The V gene lost 0 bases and the J gene lost 0 bases, with 11 bases spanning the gap. The length of the CDR3 is 16 residues. Germline CDR1 is ENHRY and CDR2 is SYGVKD. The DNA for the CDR3 is TGTGCCATCAGTGAGTCAGTAAGGGCAGTGAACACTGAAGCTTTCTTT. Amino acid sequence: CAISESVRAVNTEAFF.

This clonotype has a handful of counts. The genes are TRBV5-6 and TRBJ1-6; D uncertain. CDR3 size: 13 residues. V lost 4 bases to trimming and J lost 10 bases, with 12 bases between them. Germline-derived CDR1 and CDR2 are SGHDT and YYEEEE. The CDR3 reads CASSQYGGSPLHF. In nucleotides, the CDR3 is TGTGCCAGCAGCCAGTACGGTGGGTCACCCCTCCACTTT.

J is TRBJ1-1 and V is TRBV20-1; possible D gene TRBD1, 5 bases. V dropped 0 bases and J dropped 3 bases, with 8 bases sitting between them. This CDR3 region has 13 residues. The germline V gene encodes CDR1 DFQATT and CDR2 SNEGSKA (reference sequence). CDR3 DNA: TGCAGTGCTAGAGATGTCAGGGACACTGAAGCTTTCTTT. Its translation: CSARDVRDTEAFF.

The genes are TRBV2 and TRBJ2-1, with D perhaps TRBD1 (5 bases). The CDR3 contains 13 residues. Germline V lookup: CDR1 SNHLY, CDR2 FYNNEI. V was trimmed by 10 bases and J by 0 bases, leaving 10 bases between them. The CDR3, as DNA: TGTGCCACTGGAGACAGCTCCTACAATGAGCAGTTCTTC. Translation gives CATGDSSYNEQFF.

The CDR3 nucleotides are TGTGCCAGCAGTGAATGGACGGGAAATGAGCAGTTCTTC. Translating gives CASSEWTGNEQFF. The V and J genes are TRBV25-1 and TRBJ2-1, with D possibly matching TRBD2 (5 bases). The CDR3 has 13 residues. CDR1 MGHDK and CDR2 SYGVNS come from the germline V gene. V lost 1 base to trimming and J lost 7 bases, with 8 bases between them. Combining the CDR3 with reference TRBV25-1 and TRBJ2-1 gives the whole variable domain EADIYQTPRYLVIGTGKKITLECSQTMGHDKMYWYQQDPGMELHLIHYSYGVNSTEKGDLSSESTVSRIRTEHFPLTLESARPSHTSQYLCASSEWTGNEQFFGPGTRLTVL.

The rearrangement links TRBV10-3 to TRBJ2-7; 7 bases line up with TRBD2. This CDR3 has 13 residues. Looked up from germline, CDR1 is ENHRY and CDR2 is SYGVKD. V shed 5 bases and J 1 base; nucleotides not matched to a gene: 2. The CDR3 sequence is CAISSGESYEQYV. The CDR3 DNA reads as TGTGCCATCAGTAGCGGGGAGTCCTACGAGCAGTACGTC.

The chain recombines TRBV7-8 with TRBJ2-3; D remains unclear. CDR1 and CDR2 (germline): SGHVS, FQNEAQ. This CDR3 region has 15 residues. The ends were cut back, 5 bases at V and 0 bases at J, with 12 bases in the middle. The CDR3 DNA sequence: TGTGCCAGCAGCCCTCATCTGGCTAGCACAGATACGCAGTATTTT. Translated: CASSPHLASTDTQYF.